This T cell receptor beta chain was captured by sequencing in a study of cytomegalovirus exposure and HLA in healthy donors. Study findings and constraints: Among TCR sequences, most were rare, though some public TCRs appeared in many donors. First-cohort TCR clusters were later found to tend to co-occur in the 90 to 150 validation repertoires. Published work reported that the classifier diagnosed cytomegalovirus status with high specificity and sensitivity. Cytomegalovirus-associated status was assigned to around 160 TCR beta chains.

Using immunoSEQ multiplex PCR, the repertoire was profiled, and TCRdb retains in-frame clones only, with some absent. The sample shows tens of thousands of clones, about 97% of them seen only once. The count of this clone is one. Its antigen is currently unknown. The length of the CDR3 is 13 residues. V gave up 5 bases and J gave up 3 bases, with 11 bases separating them. Germline values: CDR1 SEHNR, CDR2 FQNEAQ (reference sequence). The clonotype originates from a woman younger than 30 in good health and CMV-seropositive. J is TRBJ2-7 and V is TRBV7-9, with a tentative D call TRBD1 (5 bases). Sequencing was carried out using PBMCs. CDR3 bases: TGTGCCAGCAGCGTGGGGCATCTCTACGAGCAGTACTTC. Amino acids: CASSVGHLYEQYF.